This T cell receptor (beta chain) was retrieved from a study of blood T cells in healthy people across ages. This CDR3 region has 16 residues. V was pared by 6 bases and J by 2 bases, with 8 bases of the junction left unmatched. The use of a sample-barcoded 5' primer and a J-beta primer mix characterized a second PCR of about 7 to 12 cycles. TCRdb redid the calling of the 5' RACE reads with MiXCR, one entry per CDR3 protein. Among about 1.8 million distinct CDR3 sequences listed, around half were seen once. V usage is TRBV12-3 or TRBV12-4 and J usage is TRBJ1-2; 11 bases align to TRBD1. This receptor was identified in a woman aged 40 to 50 in good health. Sequencing input: blood. The CDR3 bases are TGTGCCAGCAGCCCGGACAGGGGGCAATTGAACTATGGCTACACCTTC. This translates into CASSPDRGQLNYGYTF.